These 9 T cell receptor beta chains share one sample of origin, sequenced in a study of CXCR3-negative and CXCR3-positive naive CD8 T cells. In preparing the TRB cDNA libraries, 5' RACE with UMI labels was used. TCRdb reprocessed the 5' RACE reads and keeps a single row for each CDR3 protein, giving no DNA. This sample's clone table lists around 84,000 distinct CDR3 sequences. The study's findings and limits: Greater hydrophobicity was found in TRB CDR3s of CXCR3-positive naive cells than of CXCR3-negative naive cells.

The antigens of these receptors remain unknown. What was sequenced was naive CXCR3+ CD8+ T cells from blood. Noted subset: CD45RO-CCR7+CD27+CD95- naive CD8+ T cells expressing CXCR3 (TNR3+). The receptors stem from a human donor in good health. Some clones in this sample may be carry-over from other donors' samples.

The CDR3 protein is CASDRGDTMWPQHF. The J gene is TRBJ1-5, the V gene TRBV6-2 or TRBV6-3; TCRdb outputs TRBD1, but without DNA this stays unchecked. The CDR3 has 14 amino acids. Germline V CDR1 and CDR2: MNHEY, SVGEGT.

V usage is TRBV4-1 and J usage is TRBJ1-1; without DNA, the TCRdb call of TRBD1 cannot be checked. CDR3 length: 13 residues. In germline, CDR1 is MGHRA, CDR2 YSYEKL. Here the CDR3 reads CASSQVGDTEAFF.

The rearrangement joins TRBV7-9 to TRBJ2-1; absent DNA, TCRdb's TRBD1 call cannot be checked. Germline CDR1 and CDR2: SEHNR and FQNEAQ (reference sequence). The CDR3 consists of 20 residues. This CDR3 is CASSPKEGDSFLSAYNEQFF.

This rearrangement joins TRBV15 to TRBJ2-7; checking the TCRdb D call of TRBD1 is not possible without DNA. The CDR3 is 14 amino acids. Germline values: CDR1 LNHNV, CDR2 YYDKDF (reference sequence). The CDR3 is CATSHGGGLYEQYF.

This chain joins TRBV28 and TRBJ2-2; TCRdb designates TRBD2, a call that cannot be tested without DNA. This CDR3 comprises 16 residues. Germline lookup yields CDR1 MDHEN and CDR2 SYDVKM. The chain's CDR3 is CASSLLAGGFTGELFF.

The V call is TRBV7-6, the J call TRBJ1-2; the TCRdb D gene call, TRBD1, has no DNA to confirm it. The CDR3 totals 14 residues. The germline CDR1 and CDR2 sequences are SGHVS and FNYEAQ. CDR3 in amino acids: CASSLDPEHYGYTF.

The chain uses TRBV5-6 and TRBJ2-7; TCRdb's assignment of TRBD2 cannot be checked, as there is no DNA. Germline CDR1 SGHDT, CDR2 YYEEEE. The CDR3 covers 14 residues. The chain's CDR3 is CASSWDGRTYEQYF.

The chain couples TRBV7-9 to TRBJ2-7; TCRdb's D call, TRBD2, is unchecked because there is no DNA. Germline V gene data show CDR1 as SEHNR and CDR2 as FQNEAQ (reference sequence). The CDR3 length is 15 residues. CDR3 region: CASSLVTSGTYEQYF.

The V gene is TRBV7-6, the J gene TRBJ2-1; TCRdb lists TRBD2, though no DNA is available to test this call. CDR3 length equals 12 residues. CDR1 is SGHVS and CDR2 is FNYEAQ in the germline V gene. The CDR3 reads CASSAGGGEQFF.